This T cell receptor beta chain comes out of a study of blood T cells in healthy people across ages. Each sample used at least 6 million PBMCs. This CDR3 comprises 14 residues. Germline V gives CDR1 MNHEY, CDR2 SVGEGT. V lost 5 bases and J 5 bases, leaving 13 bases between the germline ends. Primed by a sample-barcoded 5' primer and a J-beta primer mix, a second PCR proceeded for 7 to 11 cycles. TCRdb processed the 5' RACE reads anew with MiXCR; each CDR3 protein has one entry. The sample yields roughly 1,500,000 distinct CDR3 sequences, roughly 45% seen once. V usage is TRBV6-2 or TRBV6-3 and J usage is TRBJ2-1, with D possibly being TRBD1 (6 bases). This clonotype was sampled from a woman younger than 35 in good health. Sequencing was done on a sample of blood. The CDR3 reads CASSDQRQDNEQFF. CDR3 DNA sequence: TGTGCCAGCAGTGACCAACGACAGGACAATGAGCAGTTCTTC.